This T cell receptor (beta chain) was identified in a study of control samples from healthy donors and cancer patients. With 3 bases removed from V and 5 bases from J, the gap between germline ends came to 7 bases. This CDR3 contains 12 residues. Produced via immunoSEQ multiplex PCR; TCRdb's table is partial and in-frame only. This sample yields 150,000 to 200,000 clones, of which 93% are seen a single time; over 3.5% belongs to the top ten. This clonotype originated in a woman aged 55-75 years in good health. Sequencing used blood. The V call is TRBV12-3 or TRBV12-4, the J call TRBJ2-5; perhaps D is TRBD1 or TRBD2 (5 bases each). CDR3 protein: CASSFWGETQYF. For the CDR3, the DNA is TGTGCCAGCAGTTTCTGGGGGGAGACCCAGTACTTC.